This T cell receptor (beta chain) was retrieved from a study of blood T cells in healthy people across ages. This clonotype was observed a few times. The draw of peripheral blood yielded approximately 11 milliliters from each donor. Samples had at least 7 million PBMCs isolated from them. The ends were cut back, 6 bases at V and 2 bases at J, with 9 bases in the middle. Germline CDR1 is SNHLY and CDR2 is FYNNEI. The CDR3 is made up of 13 amino acids. It was with a sample-barcoded 5' primer and a J-beta primer mix that a second PCR of roughly 7 to 12 cycles was run. TCRdb redid the calling of the 5' RACE reads with MiXCR, one entry per CDR3 protein. Among about 640,000 distinct CDR3 sequences, 58% were seen once, and the ten largest hold around 37%.

The receptor comes from a man aged 55-75 years in good health. Sequenced material: blood. The chain is built from TRBV2 and TRBJ2-3, with D perhaps TRBD2 (5 bases). The DNA for the CDR3 is TGTGCCAGCAGACCCGACTACACAGATACGCAGTATTTT. Encoded protein: CASRPDYTDTQYF.